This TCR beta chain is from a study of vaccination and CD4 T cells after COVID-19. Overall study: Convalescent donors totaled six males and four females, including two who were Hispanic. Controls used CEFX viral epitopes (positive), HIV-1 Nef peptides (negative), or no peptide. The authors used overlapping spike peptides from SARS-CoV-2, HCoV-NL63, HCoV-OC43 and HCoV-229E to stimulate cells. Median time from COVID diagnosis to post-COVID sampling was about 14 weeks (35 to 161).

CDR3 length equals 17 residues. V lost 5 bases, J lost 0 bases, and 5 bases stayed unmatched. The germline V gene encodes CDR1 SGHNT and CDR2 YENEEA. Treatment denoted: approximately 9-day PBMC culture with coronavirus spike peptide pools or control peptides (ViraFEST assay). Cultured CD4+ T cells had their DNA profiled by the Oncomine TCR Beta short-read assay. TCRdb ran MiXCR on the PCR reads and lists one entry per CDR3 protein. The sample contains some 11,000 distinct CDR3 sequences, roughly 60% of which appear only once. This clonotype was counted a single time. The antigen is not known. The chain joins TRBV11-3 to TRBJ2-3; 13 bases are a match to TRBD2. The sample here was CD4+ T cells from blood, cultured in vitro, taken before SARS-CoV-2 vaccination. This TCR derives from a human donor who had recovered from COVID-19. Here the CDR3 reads CASSGGLAGPSTDTQYF. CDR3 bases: TGTGCCAGCAGCGGGGGACTAGCGGGACCAAGCACAGATACGCAGTATTTT.